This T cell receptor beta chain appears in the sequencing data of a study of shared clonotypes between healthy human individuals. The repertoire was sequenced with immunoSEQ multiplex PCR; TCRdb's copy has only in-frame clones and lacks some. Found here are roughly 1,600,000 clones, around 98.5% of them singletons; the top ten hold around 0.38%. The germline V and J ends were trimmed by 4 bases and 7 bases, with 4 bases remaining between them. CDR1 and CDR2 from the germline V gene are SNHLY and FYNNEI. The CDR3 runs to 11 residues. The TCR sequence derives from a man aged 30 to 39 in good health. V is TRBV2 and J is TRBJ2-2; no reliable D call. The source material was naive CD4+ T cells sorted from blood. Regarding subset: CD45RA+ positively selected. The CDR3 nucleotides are TGTGCCAGCAGTGTAAACGGGGAGCTGTTTTTT. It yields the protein CASSVNGELFF.